The subject of this entry is one TCR beta chain. These data originate in a study of radiation and T cells in renal cell carcinoma. Sample time point: baseline pretreatment blood. Treatment noted: 15 Gy SBRT to primary tumor, nephrectomy 4 weeks later. From germline, CDR1 is MNHEY and CDR2 SVGAGI. Germline trimming cut 5 bases from V and 7 bases from J; bases unmatched to any gene: 4. The CDR3 length is 13 residues. Clones were sequenced by immunoSEQ multiplex PCR, and TCRdb holds only the in-frame ones, with some missing. The profile shows about 130,000 clones, roughly 85% of them singletons. The input for sequencing was blood, taken from a patient whose treatment included radiotherapy and nephrectomy. V is TRBV6-5 and J is TRBJ1-5, with TRBD1 matching over 8 bases. This TCR was sampled from a woman aged 55-69 years with renal cell carcinoma. For the CDR3, the DNA is TGTGCCAGCAGTACAGGGGGGTACCAGCCCCAGCATTTT. Protein product: CASSTGGYQPQHF.